This T cell receptor beta chain was obtained from a study of early T cells in non-severe SARS-CoV-2 infection. General study points: Comparison of clonotypes with VDJdb favored anti-spike CD8 responses while missing private and CD4 specificities.

This clonotype was detected ten times or more. What it binds is unknown. TCRdb called the 5' RACE reads again in MiXCR, with one record for every CDR3 protein. The sample contains tens of thousands of distinct CDR3 sequences, approximately 5.9% of which appear only once. The CDR3 sequence is 14 residues long. Unmatched junction bases numbered 4, after V lost 5 bases and J lost 4 bases. This chain uses TRBV12-3 or TRBV12-4 with TRBJ2-2, with 7 positions matching TRBD1. Sequenced sample: whole blood. The TCR comes from an adult who was a healthcare worker with PCR-confirmed SARS-CoV-2 infection or an uninfected control (not recorded which). The CDR3 protein is CASSTQGFTGELFF. The CDR3 DNA is TGTGCCAGCAGTACACAGGGGTTCACCGGGGAGCTGTTTTTT.